This T cell receptor beta chain was profiled in a study of blood T cell repertoires in COVID-19. Sequencing used immunoSEQ multiplex PCR; TCRdb keeps in-frame clones, though not all of them. The data show a few hundred thousand clones, less than 90% seen once. CDR1 is SNHLY and CDR2 is FYNNEI in the germline V gene. V lost 0 bases to trimming and J lost 0 bases, with 11 bases between them. The CDR3 sequence is 16 residues long. The clonotype comes from a woman aged 25 to 45 who had recovered from COVID-19. V is TRBV2 and J is TRBJ1-1; D ambiguous. The sample was PBMCs or T cells enriched from blood (not recorded which). In nucleotides, the CDR3 is TGTGCCAGCAGTGAAGCGCTTGGGCTAATGAACACTGAAGCTTTCTTT. This translates into CASSEALGLMNTEAFF.